This T cell receptor (beta chain) is from a study of T cell repertoires and HLA-DP antigens. Study-wide context: Alloreactive CD4+ T cells targeted HLA-DP on transduced HeLa.

Negative selection yielded untouched CD4+ T cells of average 97.7% purity. In regard to this clone: Its antigen is unknown.

Study-level points and caveats: Against one allele, clones undetected before culture averaged approximately 35%; against the other, 50% to 60%.

CDR1 is MNHNS, CDR2 SASEGT, per germline. CDR3 length equals 13 residues. Trimming shortened V by 2 bases and J by 11 bases, and 16 bases separated the two germline ends. Amplification used primers for 54 TRBV and 13 TRBJ segments. Repertoires were generated with immunoSEQ multiplex PCR, while TCRdb's copy carries only in-frame clones and drops some. Of about 73,000 clones listed, about four fifths are singletons. The specimen was CD4+ T cells from PBMCs. The origin of this receptor is a man aged 60-69 years in good health and CMV-seronegative. The chain couples TRBV6-1 to TRBJ2-7, with D possibly TRBD2 on 6 matching bases. CDR3 loop: CASSEPRLVREYV. The CDR3 bases are TGTGCCAGCAGTGAACCAAGACTAGTACGGGAGTACGTC.